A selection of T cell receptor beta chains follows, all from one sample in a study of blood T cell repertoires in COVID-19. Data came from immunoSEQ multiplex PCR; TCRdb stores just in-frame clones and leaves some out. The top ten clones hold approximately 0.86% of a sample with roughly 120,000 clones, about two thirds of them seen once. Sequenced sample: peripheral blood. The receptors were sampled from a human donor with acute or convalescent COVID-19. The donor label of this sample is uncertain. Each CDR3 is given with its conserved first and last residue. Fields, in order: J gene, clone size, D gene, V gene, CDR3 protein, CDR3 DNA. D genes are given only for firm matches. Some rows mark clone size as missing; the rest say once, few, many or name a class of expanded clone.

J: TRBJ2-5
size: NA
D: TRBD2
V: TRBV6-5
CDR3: CASSYSSSGARETQYF
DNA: TGTGCCAGCAGTTACTCGTCTAGCGGGGCCCGGGAGACCCAGTACTTC

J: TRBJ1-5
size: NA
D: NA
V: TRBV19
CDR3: CASSIVGVSNQPQHF
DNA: TGTGCCAGTAGTATAGTCGGGGTTAGCAATCAGCCCCAGCATTTT

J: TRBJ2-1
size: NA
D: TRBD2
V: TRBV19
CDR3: CASSPQAGGFYNEQFF
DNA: TGTGCCAGTAGTCCTCAAGCGGGGGGGTTCTACAATGAGCAGTTCTTC

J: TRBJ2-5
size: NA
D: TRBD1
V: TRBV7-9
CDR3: CASSQGQIETQYF
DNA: TGTGCCAGCAGCCAGGGACAGATAGAGACCCAGTACTTC

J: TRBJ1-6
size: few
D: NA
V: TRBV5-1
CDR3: CASSPEEGNNSPLHF
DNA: TGCGCCAGCAGCCCGGAAGAGGGAAATAATTCACCCCTCCACTTT

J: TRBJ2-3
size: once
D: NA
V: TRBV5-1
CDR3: CASSFQAGSDTQYF
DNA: TGCGCCAGCAGCTTCCAAGCGGGTAGTGATACGCAGTATTTT

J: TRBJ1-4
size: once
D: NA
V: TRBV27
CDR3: CASSPRGSSHEKLFF
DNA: TGTGCCAGCAGTCCGCGAGGGTCCTCGCATGAAAAACTGTTTTTT

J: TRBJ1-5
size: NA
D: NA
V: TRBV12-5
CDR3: CASGLFPRSEPQHF
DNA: TGTGCTAGTGGTTTGTTCCCCAGAAGCGAACCCCAGCATTTT

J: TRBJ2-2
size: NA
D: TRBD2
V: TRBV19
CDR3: CASSILTSGGAKAGELFF
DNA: TGTGCCAGTAGTATTCTTACTAGCGGGGGGGCGAAGGCCGGGGAGCTGTTTTTT

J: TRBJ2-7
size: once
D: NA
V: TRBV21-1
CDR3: CASTITVRVRLYEQYF
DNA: TGTGCCAGCACCATTACGGTACGGGTTCGACTCTACGAGCAGTACTTC

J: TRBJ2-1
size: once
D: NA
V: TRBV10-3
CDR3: CASGLGSEQFF
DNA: TGTGCCAGCGGACTCGGTAGTGAGCAGTTCTTC

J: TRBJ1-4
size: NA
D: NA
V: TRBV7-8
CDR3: CASSDDGSNEKLFF
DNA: TGTGCCAGCAGCGATGACGGGTCTAATGAAAAACTGTTTTTT

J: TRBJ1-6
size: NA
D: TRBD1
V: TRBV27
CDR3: CASSRDRGKDSPLHF
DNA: TGTGCCAGCAGTCGCGACAGGGGGAAGGATTCACCCCTCCACTTT

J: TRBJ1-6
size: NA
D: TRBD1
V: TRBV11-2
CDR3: CASSSIKGQGGSPLHF
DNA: TGTGCCAGCAGCTCAATAAAGGGACAGGGCGGTTCACCCCTCCACTTT

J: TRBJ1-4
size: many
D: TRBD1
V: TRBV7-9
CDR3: CASSSSQTGGIEKLFF
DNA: TGTGCCAGCAGCTCCTCACAGACAGGGGGCATCGAAAAACTGTTTTTT

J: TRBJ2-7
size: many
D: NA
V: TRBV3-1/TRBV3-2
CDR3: CASSYGTLSYEQYF
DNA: TGTGCCAGCAGCTACGGGACTCTCTCCTACGAGCAGTACTTC

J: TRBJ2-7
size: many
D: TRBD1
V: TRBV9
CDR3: CASSVGTARLEQYF
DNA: TGTGCCAGCAGCGTCGGGACAGCCCGCCTCGAGCAGTACTTC

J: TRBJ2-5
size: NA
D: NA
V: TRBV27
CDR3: CAQAETQYF
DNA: TGTGCCCAAGCGGAGACCCAGTACTTC

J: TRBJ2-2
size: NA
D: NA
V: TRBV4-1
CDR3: CASGQWNTGELFF
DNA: TGCGCCAGCGGACAGTGGAACACCGGGGAGCTGTTTTTT

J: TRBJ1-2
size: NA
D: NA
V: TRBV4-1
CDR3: CASSQVISYGYTF
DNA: TGCGCCAGCAGCCAAGTAATCAGCTATGGCTACACCTTC

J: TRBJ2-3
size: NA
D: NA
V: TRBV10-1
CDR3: CASSEFASGGFPPGTQYF
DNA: TGCGCCAGCAGTGAGTTTGCTTCCGGCGGGTTTCCACCGGGTACGCAGTATTTT

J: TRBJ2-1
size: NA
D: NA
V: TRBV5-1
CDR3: CASTVDGQGGYNEQFF
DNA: TGCGCCAGCACTGTAGATGGACAGGGAGGGTACAATGAGCAGTTCTTC

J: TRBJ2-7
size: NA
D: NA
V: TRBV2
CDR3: CASSPPPLDYEQYF
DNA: TGTGCCAGCAGTCCCCCGCCCTTAGACTACGAGCAGTACTTC

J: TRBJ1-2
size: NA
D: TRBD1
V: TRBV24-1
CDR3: CATSQTGTPYGYTF
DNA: TGTGCCACCAGTCAGACAGGGACACCCTATGGCTACACCTTC

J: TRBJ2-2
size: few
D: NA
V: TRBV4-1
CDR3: CASSQVQGSDTGELFF
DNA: TGCGCCAGCAGCCAAGTTCAGGGGTCGGACACCGGGGAGCTGTTTTTT

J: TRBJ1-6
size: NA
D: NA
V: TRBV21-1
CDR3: CASSNLQGANSPLHF
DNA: TGTGCCAGCAGCAACTTACAGGGAGCTAATTCACCCCTCCACTTT

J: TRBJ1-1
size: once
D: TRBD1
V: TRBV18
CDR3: CASSPRQGMNTEAFF
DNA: TGTGCCAGCTCACCAAGACAGGGCATGAACACTGAAGCTTTCTTT

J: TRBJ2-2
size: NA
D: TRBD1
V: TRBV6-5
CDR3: CASSPDRGSTGELFF
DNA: TGTGCCAGCAGTCCCGACAGGGGGAGCACCGGGGAGCTGTTTTTT

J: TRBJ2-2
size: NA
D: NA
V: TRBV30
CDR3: CAWSVGDSFTGELFF
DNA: TGTGCCTGGAGTGTTGGGGACTCTTTTACCGGGGAGCTGTTTTTT

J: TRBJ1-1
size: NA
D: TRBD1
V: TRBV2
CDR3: CASSMGVQGAAEAFF
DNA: TGTGCCAGCAGCATGGGAGTGCAGGGGGCAGCGGAAGCTTTCTTT

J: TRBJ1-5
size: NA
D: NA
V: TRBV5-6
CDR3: CASSLAGSLQPQHF
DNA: TGTGCCAGCAGCTTAGCGGGCAGCCTTCAGCCCCAGCATTTT

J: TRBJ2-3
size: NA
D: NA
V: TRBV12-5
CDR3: CASDPGLSDTQYF
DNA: TGTGCTAGCGACCCGGGACTCTCAGATACGCAGTATTTT

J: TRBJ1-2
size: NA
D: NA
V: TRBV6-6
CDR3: CASKAGGFERGYTF
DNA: TGTGCCAGCAAGGCCGGGGGGTTTGAGAGGGGCTACACCTTC

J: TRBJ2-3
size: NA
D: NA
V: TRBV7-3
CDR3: CASSLKSLGGTQYF
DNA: TGTGCCAGCAGCTTAAAGTCGCTAGGCGGGACGCAGTATTTT

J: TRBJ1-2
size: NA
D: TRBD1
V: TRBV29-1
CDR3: CSVGDRGGYGYTF
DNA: TGCAGCGTTGGAGACAGGGGCGGGTATGGCTACACCTTC

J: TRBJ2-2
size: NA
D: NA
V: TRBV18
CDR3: CASSRGRGTGELFF
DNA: TGTGCCAGCTCACGGGGGCGCGGCACCGGGGAGCTGTTTTTT

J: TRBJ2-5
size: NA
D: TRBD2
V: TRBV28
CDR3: CASSFSGPFSGGGTETQYF
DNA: TGTGCCAGCAGTTTTTCCGGTCCCTTTAGCGGGGGGGGTACAGAGACCCAGTACTTC

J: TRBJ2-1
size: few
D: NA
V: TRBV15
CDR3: CATSSGAGLSYNEQFF
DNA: TGTGCCACCAGTAGTGGGGCGGGGCTCTCCTACAATGAGCAGTTCTTC

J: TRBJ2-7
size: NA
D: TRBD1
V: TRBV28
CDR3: CASVGGQGNREQYF
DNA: TGTGCCAGCGTGGGGGGACAGGGGAATCGCGAGCAGTACTTC

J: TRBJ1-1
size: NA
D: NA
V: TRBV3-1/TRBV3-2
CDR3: CASSQAPGRAEAFF
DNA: TGTGCCAGCAGCCAAGCCCCGGGAAGGGCTGAAGCTTTCTTT

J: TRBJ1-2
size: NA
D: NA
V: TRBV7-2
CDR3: CASRRVGQRRYGYTF
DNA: TGTGCCAGCAGGCGAGTCGGACAGAGGAGATATGGCTACACCTTC

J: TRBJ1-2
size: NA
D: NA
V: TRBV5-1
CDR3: CASSFPGTYGYTF
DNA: TGCGCCAGCAGCTTCCCAGGAACCTATGGCTACACCTTC

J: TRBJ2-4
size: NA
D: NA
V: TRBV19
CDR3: CASMATLAKNIQYF
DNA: TGTGCCAGTATGGCCACGCTAGCCAAAAACATTCAGTACTTC

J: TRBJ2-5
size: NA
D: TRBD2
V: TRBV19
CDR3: CASSIRGLAGGPRETQYF
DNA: TGTGCCAGTAGTATAAGAGGACTAGCGGGGGGGCCCCGAGAGACCCAGTACTTC

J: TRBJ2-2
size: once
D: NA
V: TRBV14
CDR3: CASSQSRQGNTGELFF
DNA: TGTGCCAGCAGCCAAAGTCGCCAGGGGAACACCGGGGAGCTGTTTTTT

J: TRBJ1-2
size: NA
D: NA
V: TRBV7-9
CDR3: CASSLEGVRGYTF
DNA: TGTGCCAGCAGCTTAGAGGGGGTGAGGGGCTACACCTTC

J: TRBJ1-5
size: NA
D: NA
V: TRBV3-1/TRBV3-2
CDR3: CASSQDPDRRPQHF
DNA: TGTGCCAGCAGCCAAGATCCCGACAGGAGGCCCCAGCATTTT

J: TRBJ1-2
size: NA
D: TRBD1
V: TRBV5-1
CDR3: CASSPGPGQERKYGYTF
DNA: TGCGCCAGCAGCCCAGGCCCGGGACAGGAAAGGAAGTATGGCTACACCTTC

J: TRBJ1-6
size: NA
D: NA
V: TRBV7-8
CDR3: CASSPQRSPLHF
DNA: TGTGCCAGCAGCCCCCAGCGGTCACCCCTCCACTTT

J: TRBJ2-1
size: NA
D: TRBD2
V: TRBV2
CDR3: CASKRTSNEQFF
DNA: TGTGCCAGCAAACGGACTAGTAATGAGCAGTTCTTC

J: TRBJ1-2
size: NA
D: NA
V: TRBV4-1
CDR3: CASSQVEGGLVYGYTF
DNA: TGCGCCAGCAGCCAAGTAGAGGGTGGTTTGGTCTATGGCTACACCTTC

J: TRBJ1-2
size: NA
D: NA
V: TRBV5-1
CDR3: CASSLDPGGGYTF
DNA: TGCGCCAGCAGCTTGGACCCCGGGGGGGGCTACACCTTC

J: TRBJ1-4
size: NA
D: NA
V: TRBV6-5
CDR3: CASSYAGRLFF
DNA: TGTGCCAGCAGTTACGCGGGGAGACTGTTTTTT